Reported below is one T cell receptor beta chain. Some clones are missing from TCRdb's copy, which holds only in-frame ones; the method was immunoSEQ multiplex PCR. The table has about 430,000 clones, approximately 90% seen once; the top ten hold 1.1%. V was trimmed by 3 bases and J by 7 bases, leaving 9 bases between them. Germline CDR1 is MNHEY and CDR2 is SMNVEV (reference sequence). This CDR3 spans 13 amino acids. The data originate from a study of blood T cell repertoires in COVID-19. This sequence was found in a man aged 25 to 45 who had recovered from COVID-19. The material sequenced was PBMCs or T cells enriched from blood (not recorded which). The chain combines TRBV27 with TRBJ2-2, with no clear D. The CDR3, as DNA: TGTGCCAGCAGTTTGATTTCCGGCGGGGAGCTGTTTTTT. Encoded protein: CASSLISGGELFF.